This record covers a single TCR beta chain. As yet, its antigen is unknown. Data came from immunoSEQ multiplex PCR; TCRdb stores just in-frame clones and leaves some out. This sample carries some 87,000 clones, about 78% of them seen once, and the ten largest clones take less than 2.5%. The data originate from a study of fetal regulatory T cell absence and autoimmunity. The study, taken as a whole, reports: TRB gene family usage was broadly similar in cord blood and pancreas. Some top pancreas TCR clones were over 90-fold enriched versus cord blood.

The sequence was collected from a male donor with IPEX syndrome. The source material was pancreas tissue.

CDR3 nucleotide sequence: TGTGCCAGCAGCGTCGGGACTCTTATTCGCACAGATACGCAGTATTTT. This codes for CASSVGTLIRTDTQYF. The chain is built from TRBV9 and TRBJ2-3, with a possible D match to TRBD2 (6 bases). V shed 2 bases and J shed 1 base, with 14 bases lying between them. Germline V gene lookup returns CDR1 SGDLS and CDR2 YYNGEE. There are 16 residues in the CDR3.